The present entry profiles one T cell receptor beta chain with its context. Its matching antigen is unknown. The sample originates from a study of T cell responses to AZD1222 COVID-19 vaccine. Points from the study as a whole: Spike-specific TCR depth and breadth grew after two AZD1222 doses. Recipients of AZD1222 seropositive at baseline numbered only 6 or 7. Mapped onto spike, vaccine-associated CD4 TCRs spanned it and were dominant at 160-218 and 743-854. White British ancestry dominated among donors, who included more females, and clonal diversity was possibly underestimated.

Trimming removed 4 bases at V and 3 bases at J, with 13 bases between. The CDR3 has 13 amino acids. From germline, CDR1 is GTSNPN and CDR2 SVGIG (reference sequence). Assay used: immunoSEQ multiplex PCR; TCRdb lists only in-frame clones, some missing. The data show about 110,000 clones, more than 70% seen once. The genes are TRBV30 and TRBJ2-7; D possibly corresponds to TRBD1 (6 bases). This clonotype was sampled from an adult in good health. Sequenced here: peripheral blood, sampled on day 0 of AZD1222 vaccination. The CDR3 reads CAWTGDTLYEQYF. The DNA of the CDR3 is TGTGCCTGGACCGGGGACACACTCTACGAGCAGTACTTC.